This entry lists 3 T cell receptor beta chains sequenced from one sample in a study of beta chain features in type 1 diabetes. Reverse transcribing all isolated RNA meant expressed TCRB transcripts were sequenced. The method was immunoSEQ multiplex PCR; TCRdb's version includes in-frame clones alone and lacks a portion of them. The table shows 130,000 to 150,000 clones, with about 44% occurring only once. Sequencing used Tregs from blood. Receptors were obtained from a young man in good health.

The chain recombines TRBV28 with TRBJ1-1; tentatively, D is TRBD1 (6 bases). Germline V lookup: CDR1 MDHEN, CDR2 SYDVKM. This CDR3 is built from 13 residues. Between the trimmed V and J ends, which lost 10 bases and 9 bases, there was a span of 21 bases. In DNA form, the CDR3 reads TGTGCCACCACGGGGGGGCTAGGGTTACAAGCTTTCTTT. It translates to CATTGGLGLQAFF.

This clone was seen once. The chain links TRBV5-1 to TRBJ2-1; TRBD1 matches 7 bases. Germline trimming cut 0 bases from V and 6 bases from J; bases unmatched to any gene: 3. CDR1 is SGHRS, CDR2 YFSETQ, per germline. CDR3 length: 14 amino acids. The CDR3 sequence is CASSLAGQRNEQFF. Here the CDR3 DNA reads TGCGCCAGCAGCTTGGCGGGACAGCGCAATGAGCAGTTCTTC.

In this sample, this clone turned up a few times. The chain has TRBV7-2 and TRBJ2-2; possible D gene TRBD2, 6 bases. The CDR3 loop spans 15 amino acids. V gave up 1 base and J gave up 7 bases, with 13 bases separating them. CDR1 is SGHTA and CDR2 is FQGNSA in the germline V gene. The CDR3, as DNA: TGTGCCAGCAGCTTAGTGGTGACAGCGGGCGGGGAGCTGTTTTTT. Amino acid sequence: CASSLVVTAGGELFF.